These 9 T cell receptor beta chains came from one sample sequenced in a study of cytomegalovirus exposure and HLA in healthy donors. This PCR relied on a set of 60 Vbeta primers and 13 Jbeta primers. Some clones are missing from TCRdb's copy, which holds only in-frame ones; the method was immunoSEQ multiplex PCR. The profile shows 100,000 or so clones, around 82% of them singletons. The sample comprised PBMCs. These receptors were collected from a man between 18 and 29 years old in good health and CMV-seronegative.

The gene calls are TRBV6-5 and TRBJ2-3, with unresolved D. This CDR3 is built from 13 residues. Germline CDR1 is MNHEY and CDR2 is SVGAGI. Trimming left V 0 bases short and J 4 bases short, with 5 bases between. CDR3 sequence: CASSYSYSDTQYF. Here the CDR3 DNA reads TGTGCCAGCAGTTACTCCTACTCAGATACGCAGTATTTT.

The chain uses TRBV9 and TRBJ2-3; 16 bases map to TRBD2. Germline lookup yields CDR1 SGDLS and CDR2 YYNGEE. The CDR3 extends over 19 amino acids. The ends lost 2 bases at V and 4 bases at J; junction bases unmatched: 10. The CDR3 DNA reads as TGTGCCAGCAGCGTCACCCCAGGGACTAGCGGGGGGGAGGCAGATACGCAGTATTTT. Translating it yields CASSVTPGTSGGEADTQYF.

This chain uses TRBV10-3 with TRBJ2-3; TRBD1 aligns across 12 bases. Trimming at V came to 3 bases and at J to 5 bases, leaving 3 bases not matched to a gene. Germline values: CDR1 ENHRY, CDR2 SYGVKD. This CDR3 comprises 15 residues. The CDR3 sequence is CAISDWDRGQDTQYF. CDR3 bases: TGTGCCATCAGTGATTGGGACAGGGGGCAAGATACGCAGTATTTT.

The chain links TRBV27 to TRBJ1-5, with unresolved D. Germline CDR1 MNHEY, CDR2 SMNVEV (reference sequence). The CDR3 length is 13 residues. V was trimmed by 3 bases and J by 5 bases, leaving 8 bases between them. The CDR3 DNA reads TGTGCCAGCAGTTTGGGCAGAGATCAGCCCCAGCATTTT. Protein: CASSLGRDQPQHF.

As to this clone: This specimen includes other DNA sequences encoding the same CDR3. The chain joins TRBV7-7 to TRBJ2-1, with D possibly TRBD2 on 7 matching bases. The germline V gene encodes CDR1 SSHAT and CDR2 FNYEAQ (reference sequence). V lost 4 bases and J 7 bases, leaving 14 bases between the germline ends. This CDR3 has 14 residues. Here the CDR3 DNA reads TGTGCCAGCAGCTCTGGGGGGGGGCTAAATGAGCAGTTCTTC. Amino acids: CASSSGGGLNEQFF.

V and J are TRBV27 and TRBJ2-7; D unclear. V lost 10 bases and J 0 bases, leaving 13 bases between the germline ends. Germline V gives CDR1 MNHEY, CDR2 SMNVEV (reference sequence). This CDR3 spans 13 amino acids. CDR3 amino acids: CAISTPISYEQYF. CDR3 in DNA: TGTGCCATCTCTACCCCTATCTCCTACGAGCAGTACTTC.

The CDR3 sequence is CATSRESSDSTDTQYF. The CDR3 region has the DNA TGTGCCACCAGCAGAGAATCTAGCGATAGCACAGATACGCAGTATTTT. The chain links TRBV15 to TRBJ2-3; D is possibly TRBD2 (6 bases). CDR3 length: 16 residues. Germline-derived CDR1 and CDR2 are LNHNV and YYDKDF (reference sequence). V dropped 0 bases and J dropped 0 bases, with 10 bases sitting between them.

The count of this clone is one. The chain joins TRBV19 to TRBJ1-5; a possible D gene is TRBD1 (5 bases). The germline V gene encodes CDR1 LNHDA and CDR2 SQIVND (reference sequence). The CDR3 runs to 13 residues. Trimming removed 5 bases at V and 0 bases at J, with 5 bases between. In DNA form, the CDR3 reads TGTGCCAGTAGTGGACATAGCAATCAGCCCCAGCATTTT. It translates to CASSGHSNQPQHF.

The chain's CDR3 is CASSLFFPGTEAFF. CDR3 coding DNA: TGTGCCAGCAGCTTATTCTTCCCCGGAACGGAGGCTTTCTTT. This chain joins TRBV7-2 and TRBJ1-1; D gene ambiguous. Per germline, CDR1 SGHTA and CDR2 FQGNSA. The V end lost 2 bases, the J end lost 11 bases, and 18 bases lay between the germline ends. The CDR3 is made up of 14 amino acids. Filled out from reference TRBV7-2 and TRBJ1-1, the complete variable domain reads GAGVSQSPSNKVTEKGKDVELRCDPISGHTALYWYRQSLGQGLEFLIYFQGNSAPDKSGLPSDRFSAERTGGSVSTLTIQRTQQEDSAVYLCASSLFFPGTEAFFGQGTRLTVV.